Presented here are 2 T cell receptor beta chains from one specimen sequenced in a study of Ad26.COV2.S vaccination and SARS-CoV-2 variants. The assay was immunoSEQ multiplex PCR, and TCRdb's table has in-frame clones only and misses some. Here the sample spans roughly 510,000 clones, about 83% being singletons. Treatment described: around 19 received Ad26.COV2.S at low or high dose, single or two shots; roughly 5 received placebo; per-sample allocation not given. Day 63 after the first vaccine or placebo injection was the time point for sampling. Sample: peripheral blood, taken in a trial of Ad26.COV2.S vaccine versus placebo. The receptors were gathered from a person between 18 and 65 years old who received the Ad26.COV2.S COVID-19 vaccine or a placebo.

This chain connects TRBV11-2 to TRBJ1-6; weak D call: TRBD1 (5 bases). The V and J ends lost 5 bases and 9 bases respectively, with 26 bases between them. Germline CDR1 is SGHAT and CDR2 is FQNNGV. CDR3 length equals 18 residues. As DNA, the CDR3 is TGTGCCAGCAGCGCCCTCCTTGGTCGGGGGGATCGGGGTTCACCCCTCCACTTT. This translates into CASSALLGRGDRGSPLHF.

The rearrangement links TRBV3-1 (or the pseudogene TRBV3-2) to TRBJ2-2; 12 bases line up with TRBD2. With 1 base clipped from V and 4 bases from J, the junction kept 16 bases outside the gene matches. The CDR3 consists of 21 residues. CDR1 LGHDT and CDR2 YNNKEL come from the germline V gene (reference sequence). The CDR3 sequence: CASSQARLHRTSGKGTGELFF. In DNA, the CDR3 is TGTGCCAGCAGCCAAGCGAGACTCCACCGGACTAGCGGGAAGGGCACCGGGGAGCTGTTTTTT.